Given below is one T cell receptor (beta chain) in context. Its antigen is still unknown. Germline values: CDR1 SGHRS, CDR2 YFSETQ. With 6 bases removed from V and 2 bases from J, the gap between germline ends came to 17 bases. CDR3 length: 15 residues. The entry originates in a study of identical twins. Study results and limitations: Out-of-frame beta chain sequences displayed weaker excess sharing between twins. With monozygotic twins, out-of-frame TCR alpha sharing exceeded what models estimated. Alpha sequences that were out-of-frame and twin-shared showed an excess of low generation probability.

TCRdb called the 5' RACE reads again in MiXCR, with one record for every CDR3 protein. The sample holds 300,000 or so distinct CDR3 sequences, roughly 9% seen once. The sample also formed part of further work on yellow fever vaccine responses in identical twins.

The chain is built from TRBV5-1 and TRBJ1-1; possibly TRBD1 for D (5 bases). The receptor's source is a woman under 30 in good health. Material for sequencing was CD8+ T cells sorted from blood. The CDR3 loop is CASNFGTGLNTEAFF. In nucleotides, the CDR3 is TGCGCCAGCAATTTTGGAACAGGCTTAAACACTGAAGCTTTCTTT. Full variable domain (remainder filled in from reference TRBV5-1 and TRBJ1-1): KAGVTQTPRYLIKTRGQQVTLSCSPISGHRSVSWYQQTPGQGLQFLFEYFSETQRNKGNFPGRFSGRQFSNSRSEMNVSTLELGDSALYLCASNFGTGLNTEAFFGQGTRLTVV.